These 21 T cell receptor beta chains originate from one sample sequenced in a study of metastatic and nonmetastatic thyroid tumors. With MiXCR, TCRdb called clones anew from the PCR reads. The table shows fewer than 40,000 clones, with about a fifth occurring only once. All patients reached thyroid surgery having received no treatment beforehand. Sequencing used tumor tissue. The origin of the receptors is a male donor with papillary thyroid cancer or a benign thyroid nodule (not recorded which). Some clones in this sample may be carry-over from other donors' samples.

Many counts were recorded for this clone. One end of the junction does not line up with germline, which may come from a read error. The chain joins TRBV5-1 to TRBJ1-3; 7 positions agree with TRBD1. Germline values: CDR1 SGHRS, CDR2 YFSETQ. The CDR3 has 17 amino acids. In DNA form, the CDR3 reads TGCGCCAGCAGCTTGCGGGACAGCCGCTCCTCTGGAGACACCATATATTTT. Protein product: CASSLRDSRSSGDTIYF.

This clone was observed many times. The chain employs TRBV5-1 and TRBJ2-2, with 11 bases lining up with TRBD2. CDR1 and CDR2 (germline): SGHRS, YFSETQ. J lost 6 bases, V lost 3 bases, and 7 bases had no gene match. The CDR3 length is 16 residues. CDR3 region: CASSYTSGRVSGELFF. Here the CDR3 DNA reads TGCGCCAGCAGCTACACTAGCGGGAGAGTATCCGGGGAGCTGTTTTTT.

The V gene is TRBV5-1, the J gene TRBJ2-7; D is undetermined. The V end was cut by 4 bases, the J end by 6 bases, with 11 bases between. The germline gives CDR1 SGHRS, CDR2 YFSETQ. The CDR3 loop spans 12 amino acids. CDR3: CASSLGLSEQYF. CDR3 sequence (DNA): TGCGCCAGCAGCCTGGGATTGAGCGAGCAGTACTTC.

This clone was picked up many times. The V and J genes are TRBV18 and TRBJ1-1; D is uncertain. The germline V gene has CDR1 KGHSH and CDR2 LQKENI. CDR3 length equals 14 residues. The ends were cut back, 2 bases at V and 0 bases at J, with 7 bases in the middle. CDR3 nucleotides: TGTGCCAGCTCACCAAACGGGCTGAACACTGAAGCTTTCTTT. Translation: CASSPNGLNTEAFF.

This clone was counted between two and nine times. The chain links TRBV5-4 to TRBJ2-5, with TRBD1 identical over 12 bases. Looked up from germline, CDR1 is SGHNT and CDR2 is YYREEE (reference sequence). Trimming took 10 bases from V and 4 from J; bases not matched to a gene: 8. The CDR3 consists of 14 residues. The CDR3 region is CAWMGQGAIETQYF. CDR3 coding DNA: TGTGCCTGGATGGGACAGGGGGCAATAGAGACCCAGTACTTC.

For this clone: A much larger clone lies a single base off, so this may be a read error. The chain couples TRBV7-3 to TRBJ2-5; D perhaps matches TRBD1 (5 bases). Germline CDR1 reads SGHTA; CDR2 reads FQGTGA. The CDR3 loop spans 15 amino acids. V lost 5 bases to trimming and J lost 1 base, with 14 bases between them. CDR3 sequence: CASSAQAGFQETQYF. The CDR3 DNA follows: TGTGCCAGCAGCGCCCAAGCAGGGTTCCAAGAGACCCAGTACTTC. Full variable domain (rest looked up from reference TRBV7-3 and TRBJ2-5): GAGVSQTPSNKVTEKGKYVELRCDPISGHTALYWYRQSLGQGPEFLIYFQGTGAADDSGLPNDRFFAVRPEGSVSTLKIQRTERGDSAVYLCASSAQAGFQETQYFGPGTRLLVL.

A word on this clone: The same CDR3 is also encoded by other DNA sequences in this sample. This chain connects TRBV5-1 to TRBJ2-7; TRBD1 might be the D (6 bases). CDR3 length: 14 amino acids. Germline V gene sequence: CDR1 SGHRS, CDR2 YFSETQ. V lost 5 bases and J 2 bases, leaving 14 bases between the germline ends. The CDR3 sequence is CASSPPDRPYEQYF. In DNA, the CDR3 is TGCGCCAGCAGTCCTCCGGACAGACCCTACGAGCAGTACTTC.

This clone was seen ten or more times. The chain recombines TRBV27 with TRBJ1-2; D is undetermined. Trimming took off 5 bases at V and 8 bases at J, with 15 bases between the two ends. From germline, CDR1 is MNHEY and CDR2 SMNVEV (reference sequence). The CDR3 is made up of 13 amino acids. This chain's CDR3 is CASSQTRSEGYTF. The CDR3 nucleotides are TGTGCCAGCAGTCAAACCCGATCGGAGGGCTACACCTTC.

This rearrangement joins TRBV9 to TRBJ1-1; 9 nucleotides match TRBD1. CDR3 length: 17 amino acids. Germline CDR1 and CDR2: SGDLS and YYNGEE. J lost 0 bases, V lost 0 bases, and 6 bases had no gene match. The CDR3 here is CASSVDPGQGMNTEAFF. CDR3 in DNA: TGTGCCAGCAGCGTAGACCCCGGACAGGGGATGAACACTGAAGCTTTCTTT.

This clone was recorded a few times. This chain uses TRBV6-1 with TRBJ2-3, with D uncertain. V was pared by 7 bases and J by 1 base, with 15 bases between. The CDR3 consists of 15 residues. The germline V gene encodes CDR1 MNHNS and CDR2 SASEGT. The CDR3 loop is CASTLLVGRTDTQYF. The CDR3 region has the DNA TGTGCCAGCACTCTTCTCGTCGGGCGCACAGATACGCAGTATTTT.

The gene calls are TRBV18 and TRBJ1-4, with TRBD1 matching over 7 bases. The CDR3 length is 14 residues. Trimming took 3 bases from V and 4 from J; bases not matched to a gene: 2. The germline gives CDR1 KGHSH, CDR2 LQKENI. This CDR3 reads CASSPNRGNEKLFF. DNA of the CDR3: TGTGCCAGCTCACCCAACAGGGGTAATGAAAAACTGTTTTTT.

Details on this clone: Being one base from a much bigger clone, this may be a read error. The rearrangement links TRBV9 to TRBJ2-1, with D perhaps matching TRBD1 (5 bases). The CDR3 runs to 15 residues. V was trimmed by 3 bases and J by 2 bases, leaving 12 bases between them. Germline CDR1 reads SGDLS; CDR2 reads YYNGEE. Here the CDR3 DNA reads TGTGCCAGCAGCGCGGACAATTACCCCTACAATGAGCAGTTCTTC. This gives the protein CASSADNYPYNEQFF.

By its share, this clone is medium-sized. The chain links TRBV12-3 or TRBV12-4 to TRBJ2-7; weak D call: TRBD2 (6 bases). The CDR3 covers 14 residues. Trimming removed 7 bases at V and 3 bases at J, with 16 bases between. CDR3 DNA sequence: TGTGCCAGCACCTCCCCGGGACTGAGCTACGAGCAGTACTTC. Amino acid sequence: CASTSPGLSYEQYF.

CDR3 in amino acids: CASRQNTWTGHADYEQYF. CDR3 sequence (DNA): TGTGCCAGCAGACAAAATACGTGGACAGGGCATGCAGACTACGAGCAGTACTTC. This rearrangement joins TRBV6-5 to TRBJ2-7, with 8 bases matching TRBD1. Losses at the gene ends were 6 bases for V and 3 bases for J; bases not matched to a gene: 19. This CDR3 spans 18 amino acids. Germline V gene data show CDR1 as MNHEY and CDR2 as SVGAGI.

About this clone: At one of its ends the junction is not consistent with the germline gene, which may arise from a read error. This chain uses TRBV28 with TRBJ2-7, with TRBD2 identical over 11 bases. Germline V gene lookup returns CDR1 MDHEN and CDR2 SYDVKM. This CDR3 region has 17 residues. The CDR3: CVSSQNLGLAGCYEQYF. DNA of the CDR3: TGTGTCAGCAGCCAGAACCTCGGACTAGCGGGTTGTTACGAGCAGTACTTC.

Many counts were recorded for this clone. The rearrangement links TRBV30 to TRBJ2-4; no firm D call. Germline V CDR1 and CDR2: GTSNPN, SVGIG (reference sequence). The V end was cut by 4 bases, the J end by 0 bases, with 10 bases between. The CDR3 totals 14 residues. The CDR3 DNA sequence: TGTGCCTGGAATGGGAACCTAGCCAAAAACATTCAGTACTTC. Its protein product is CAWNGNLAKNIQYF.

Turning to this clone: A read error may explain this, as a much larger clone is one base away. The chain couples TRBV10-3 to TRBJ1-2; D ambiguous. Looked up from germline, CDR1 is ENHRY and CDR2 is SYGVKD. The length of the CDR3 is 14 residues. Trimming left V 2 bases short and J 4 bases short, with 11 bases between. CDR3 DNA: TGTGCCATCAGTGAGGACCCATGGACCTATGGCTACACCTTC. As protein: CAISEDPWTYGYTF.

This clone has a single count. This sequence joins TRBV7-3 and TRBJ2-2, with TRBD2 identical over 10 bases. The trim removed 6 bases at V and 4 bases at J, leaving 8 bases unmatched. The CDR3 consists of 16 residues. Germline V gives CDR1 SGHTA, CDR2 FQGTGA. CDR3 in DNA: TGTGCCAGCAGTCCAGCGGGAGGGTCGGGCACCGGGGAGCTGTTTTTT. This translates into CASSPAGGSGTGELFF.

V is TRBV20-1 and J is TRBJ2-7; D is perhaps TRBD1 or TRBD2 (5 bases each). V was clipped by 7 bases and J by 0 bases, with 16 bases between them. The germline V gene has CDR1 DFQATT and CDR2 SNEGSKA (reference sequence). There are 14 residues in the CDR3. The CDR3 spells CSVMGWGSSYEQYF. CDR3 bases: TGCAGTGTAATGGGGTGGGGGAGCTCCTACGAGCAGTACTTC.

By frequency in the sample, this clone is medium-sized. This rearrangement joins TRBV20-1 to TRBJ2-7, with D uncertain. With 4 bases removed from V and 1 base from J, the gap between germline ends came to 17 bases. This CDR3 has 15 amino acids. Germline V CDR1 and CDR2: DFQATT, SNEGSKA (reference sequence). The CDR3 DNA is TGCAGTGCTATCGAGTCCAGCGTAAGTTCCTACGAGCAGTACTTC. Amino acids: CSAIESSVSSYEQYF.

By share, this clone counts as medium-sized. This chain joins TRBV19 and TRBJ2-7, with 8 bases that match TRBD2. The germline V gene has CDR1 LNHDA and CDR2 SQIVND (reference sequence). This CDR3 contains 14 residues. V lost 2 bases to trimming and J lost 5 bases; unmatched junction nucleotides: 5. The DNA for the CDR3 is TGTGCCAGTAGTATAACAGCGGGAGTCGACGAGCAGTACTTC. Its protein is CASSITAGVDEQYF.